This is a list of T cell receptor beta chains from one sample in a study of blood T cells in healthy people across ages. Each CDR3 protein gets one entry after TCRdb re-called the 5' RACE reads with MiXCR. The table shows roughly 1,100,000 distinct CDR3 sequences, with 25% occurring only once. The sample was also reused in another study, on T cells of mothers and their children.

Sequenced sample: blood. All receptors come from a girl aged 2-9 years in good health. Both conserved end residues are part of each CDR3. D genes are given only for firm matches. Expanded clones get a size class; other rows say once, few or many, or leave the size out.

>-|-|TRBJ1-4|TRBV4-1
CASSWTGTNTNEKLFF
TGCGCCAGCAGCTGGACGGGGACAAACACTAATGAAAAACTGTTTTTT
>-|-|TRBJ1-1|TRBV6-6
CASSFLDYTEAFF
TGTGCCAGCAGTTTCCTAGATTACACTGAAGCTTTCTTT
>-|few|TRBJ1-1|TRBV6-1
CASRDLWGGETEAFF
TGTGCCAGCAGGGATCTTTGGGGGGGAGAAACTGAAGCTTTCTTT
>-|few|TRBJ2-5|TRBV27
CASSFGGLGIKAQYF
TGTGCCAGCAGTTTTGGAGGGTTAGGCATCAAGGCCCAGTACTTC
>-|many|TRBJ2-1|TRBV12-3/TRBV12-4
CASSLGSAYEQFF
TGTGCCAGCAGTTTAGGGTCTGCTTATGAGCAGTTCTTC
>TRBD2|-|TRBJ2-7|TRBV20-1
CSASPAGAYEQYF
TGCAGTGCTAGTCCAGCGGGAGCCTACGAGCAGTACTTC
>-|-|TRBJ2-1|TRBV6-2/TRBV6-3
CASTYGNEQFF
TGTGCCAGCACCTACGGGAATGAGCAGTTCTTC
>TRBD1|-|TRBJ2-5|TRBV5-1
CASSPSGTGGTQYF
TGCGCCAGCAGCCCGTCGGGGACAGGAGGGACCCAGTACTTC
>-|few|TRBJ2-7|TRBV7-2
CASSLAFPYEQYF
TGTGCCAGCAGCTTAGCGTTCCCCTACGAGCAGTACTTC
>TRBD1|-|TRBJ2-1|TRBV6-2/TRBV6-3
CASSTRQGLGEQFF
TGTGCCAGCAGTACCAGACAGGGGCTAGGAGAGCAGTTCTTC
>-|few|TRBJ2-7|TRBV6-6
CASSPELARSYEQYF
TGTGCCAGCAGTCCGGAACTGGCGAGATCCTACGAGCAGTACTTC
>-|-|TRBJ2-7|TRBV29-1
CSVEEGHEQYF
TGCAGCGTTGAAGAAGGCCACGAGCAGTACTTC
>-|-|TRBJ1-1|TRBV29-1
CSGENTEAFF
TGCAGCGGGGAGAACACTGAAGCTTTCTTT
>TRBD2|-|TRBJ2-1|TRBV3-1
CASSFTSGGIYNEQFF
TGTGCCAGCAGCTTTACTAGCGGGGGAATCTACAATGAGCAGTTCTTC
>-|few|TRBJ2-7|TRBV3-1
CASSQPGGGEQYF
TGTGCCAGCAGCCAACCCGGGGGAGGAGAGCAGTACTTC
>-|-|TRBJ1-4|TRBV4-1
CASSQVYGGLREKLFF
TGCGCCAGCAGCCAGGTTTACGGGGGGCTTCGGGAAAAACTGTTTTTT
>-|few|TRBJ1-1|TRBV15
CATSRAGGEAFF
TGTGCCACCAGCAGGGCGGGAGGTGAAGCTTTCTTT
>-|-|TRBJ1-4|TRBV4-3
CASSQDVFEARNEKLFF
TGCGCCAGCAGCCAAGATGTGTTTGAGGCCCGGAATGAAAAACTGTTTTTT
>-|-|TRBJ2-5|TRBV5-1
CASSPDVAPRETQYF
TGCGCCAGCAGCCCGGACGTGGCTCCTAGGGAGACCCAGTACTTC
>-|-|TRBJ1-3|TRBV7-2
CASSHSDGNTIYF
TGTGCCAGCAGCCACAGCGATGGAAACACCATATATTTT
>-|-|TRBJ2-5|TRBV29-1
CSVDTSTSSSRFF
TGCAGCGTGGATACTTCGACTAGTAGTTCTCGGTTCTTC
>TRBD2|-|TRBJ2-7|TRBV28
CASSSSGEPPYEQYF
TGTGCCAGCAGTTCCAGCGGGGAGCCTCCCTACGAGCAGTACTTC
>-|few|TRBJ1-2|TRBV3-1
CASSNLLEGYTF
TGTGCCAGCAGCAACCTGCTTGAGGGCTACACCTTC
>-|few|TRBJ1-2|TRBV5-1
CASWDAANYGYTF
TGCGCCAGCTGGGACGCAGCTAACTATGGCTACACCTTC
>-|-|TRBJ2-6|TRBV6-2/TRBV6-3
CASSYLGIRNVLTF
TGTGCCAGCAGTTACTTAGGGATACGAAACGTCCTGACTTTC
>TRBD2|-|TRBJ2-1|TRBV7-3
CASSSGHPGTTPYNEQFF
TGTGCCAGCAGCTCCGGCCATCCCGGGACTACCCCGTACAATGAGCAGTTCTTC
>-|-|TRBJ2-5|TRBV12-3/TRBV12-4
CASSLYGVWGWEETQYF
TGTGCCAGCAGCCTATACGGAGTATGGGGGTGGGAAGAGACCCAGTACTTC
>TRBD2|-|TRBJ2-1|TRBV7-6
CASSLAASGESEQFF
TGTGCCAGCAGCTTAGCGGCCAGCGGGGAGAGTGAGCAGTTCTTC
>TRBD1|-|TRBJ1-2|TRBV5-6
CASSAGQLEGTF
TGTGCCAGCAGCGCGGGACAGCTAGAGGGAACCTTC
>-|-|TRBJ2-1|TRBV6-1
CASSPGGYSSYNEQFF
TGTGCCAGCAGTCCGGGGGGCTATAGCTCCTACAATGAGCAGTTCTTC
>-|few|TRBJ2-1|TRBV21-1
CASSTIYNEQFF
TGTGCCAGTAGCACTATCTACAATGAGCAGTTCTTC
>-|once|TRBJ2-1|TRBV6-1
CASQDRNNEQFF
TGTGCCAGCCAGGACAGAAACAATGAGCAGTTCTTC
>-|few|TRBJ2-5|TRBV28
CASRLRGEQYF
TGTGCCAGCAGATTAAGGGGGGAGCAGTACTTC
>-|-|TRBJ1-4|TRBV6-5
CASGLRPAEKLFF
TGTGCCAGCGGCCTCCGCCCGGCCGAAAAACTGTTTTTT
>-|few|TRBJ2-7|TRBV29-1
CSVDVRGDEQYF
TGCAGCGTTGATGTCAGAGGCGACGAGCAGTACTTC
>-|-|TRBJ2-7|TRBV5-1
CTSSLMSQGSAEQYF
TGCACCAGCAGCTTGATGTCGCAGGGTTCCGCCGAGCAGTACTTC
>-|-|TRBJ1-1|TRBV20-1
CSARPLGGARTEAFF
TGCAGTGCTAGGCCCCTAGGAGGGGCGCGAACTGAAGCTTTCTTT
>-|-|TRBJ1-2|TRBV4-1
CASSQEFQDGDGYTF
TGCGCCAGCAGCCAAGAATTTCAGGACGGCGATGGCTACACCTTC
>-|-|TRBJ2-7|TRBV7-9
CASGSGNTYEQYF
TGTGCCTCCGGGAGCGGCAACACCTACGAGCAGTACTTC
>-|-|TRBJ2-1|TRBV10-3
CAISGGGVSSYNEQFF
TGTGCCATCAGTGGAGGGGGGGTAAGCTCCTACAATGAGCAGTTCTTC
>-|few|TRBJ1-5|TRBV27
CASKLTVNQPQHF
TGTGCCAGCAAGTTAACAGTCAATCAGCCCCAGCATTTT
>TRBD2|few|TRBJ2-5|TRBV7-2
CASSLDAGEETQYF
TGTGCCAGCAGCTTAGATGCGGGAGAAGAGACCCAGTACTTC
>-|few|TRBJ2-7|TRBV4-2
CASSQWWNYEQYF
TGTGCCAGCAGCCAATGGTGGAACTACGAGCAGTACTTC
>-|few|TRBJ2-3|TRBV10-3
CASPLDSTDTQYF
TGTGCCAGCCCCCTAGATAGCACAGATACGCAGTATTTT
>-|-|TRBJ2-7|TRBV6-1
CASSEDFAGGYEQYF
TGTGCCAGCAGTGAAGACTTCGCCGGGGGCTACGAGCAGTACTTC